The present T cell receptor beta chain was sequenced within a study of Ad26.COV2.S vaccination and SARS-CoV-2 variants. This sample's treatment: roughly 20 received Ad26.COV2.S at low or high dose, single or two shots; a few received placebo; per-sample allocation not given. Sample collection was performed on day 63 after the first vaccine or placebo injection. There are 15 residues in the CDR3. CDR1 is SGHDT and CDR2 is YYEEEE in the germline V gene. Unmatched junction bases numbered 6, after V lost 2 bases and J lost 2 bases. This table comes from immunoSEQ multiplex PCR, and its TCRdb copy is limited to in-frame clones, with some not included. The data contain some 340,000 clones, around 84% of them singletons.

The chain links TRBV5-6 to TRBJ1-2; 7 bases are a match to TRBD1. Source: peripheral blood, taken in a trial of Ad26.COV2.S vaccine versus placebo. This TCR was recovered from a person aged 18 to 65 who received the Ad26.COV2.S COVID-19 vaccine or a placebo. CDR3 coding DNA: TGTGCCAGCAGCTTAACTGGGACAGCAAACTATGGCTACACCTTC. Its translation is CASSLTGTANYGYTF.